This T cell receptor beta chain was captured in a study of T cells in localized non-small cell lung cancer. Libraries were prepared by immunoSEQ multiplex PCR; TCRdb keeps only in-frame clonotypes and omits some of them. The table lists tens of thousands of clones, roughly nine tenths of them singletons. The sequencing here drew on peripheral blood, taken before any cancer treatment. The clonotype was recovered from a woman aged 18-55 years with stage III lung adenocarcinoma.

The CDR3 here is CASRGQGFYGYTF. Written as DNA, the CDR3 is TGCGCCAGCAGGGGTCAGGGATTCTATGGCTACACCTTC. This chain uses TRBV4-1 with TRBJ1-2, with D perhaps matching TRBD1 (5 bases). Germline CDR1 and CDR2: MGHRA and YSYEKL. The CDR3 runs to 13 residues. Trimming left V 6 bases short and J 4 bases short, with 12 bases between.